These 4 T cell receptor beta chains share one sample of origin, sequenced in a study of T cells in Graves' hyperthyroidism and ophthalmopathy. Amplified regions were TCR beta CDR3 sequences from RNA transcripts. HTBI primers were used for first-round RT-PCR of the TCR CDR3. TCRdb re-called the multiplex PCR reads with MiXCR, one entry per CDR3 protein. The sample gives more than 500,000 distinct CDR3 sequences, roughly a sixth of which show up once; roughly 29% is in the top ten. Sequenced input: blood. These receptors all stem from a woman in her 30s with Graves' ophthalmopathy.

Note on this clonotype: A much larger clone lies one base from this, so it may be a read error. The chain is built from TRBV28 and TRBJ2-7; 8 bases align to TRBD1. The CDR3 length is 15 residues. Trimming removed 10 bases from V and 6 bases from J; junction bases left unmatched: 17. The germline V gene has CDR1 MDHEN and CDR2 SYDVKM. The CDR3 loop is CANSRLDRDRAEQYF. As DNA, the CDR3 is TGTGCCAACAGCCGCCTGGACAGGGATCGTGCCGAGCAGTACTTC. Combining the CDR3 with reference TRBV28 and TRBJ2-7 gives the whole variable domain DVKVTQSSRYLVKRTGEKVFLECVQDMDHENMFWYRQDPGLGLRLIYFSYDVKMKEKGDIPEGYSVSREKKERFSLILESASTNQTSMYLCANSRLDRDRAEQYFGPGTRLTVT.

This clonotype was detected only a few times. This rearrangement joins TRBV27 to TRBJ1-6, with D possibly being TRBD1 (6 bases). Looked up from germline, CDR1 is MNHEY and CDR2 is SMNVEV (reference sequence). V lost 6 bases to trimming and J lost 1 base, with 10 bases between them. The CDR3 has 15 amino acids. The CDR3 protein is CASRTRGSYNSPLHF. The CDR3 bases are TGTGCCAGCAGGACGAGGGGGTCCTATAATTCACCCCTCCACTTT.

Many counts were recorded for this clonotype. The chain is built from TRBV7-2 and TRBJ1-1; D call uncertain. Trimming removed 5 bases from V and 7 bases from J, with 17 bases in between. The CDR3 covers 14 residues. From germline, CDR1 is SGHTA and CDR2 FQGNSA. CDR3 in amino acids: CASSRSDAGFEAFF. As DNA, the CDR3 is TGTGCCAGCAGCCGTTCGGACGCCGGCTTTGAAGCTTTCTTT.

This clonotype appeared many times. The chain carries TRBV20-1 and TRBJ2-7, with D possibly TRBD1 on 6 matching bases. The CDR3 loop spans 13 amino acids. Trimming removed 5 bases from V and 2 bases from J, with 13 bases in between. The germline V gene encodes CDR1 DFQATT and CDR2 SNEGSKA (reference sequence). This chain's CDR3 is CSAGSQGPYEQYF. CDR3 in DNA: TGCAGTGCTGGGTCGCAGGGGCCCTACGAGCAGTACTTC.